These 22 T cell receptor beta chains were all obtained from the same sample, sequenced in a study of blood T cell repertoires in COVID-19 (dated by TCRdb to about 2020). Library creation used the immunoSEQ multiplex PCR assay. In TCRdb, the immuneACCESS table is reduced to in-frame sequences with V and J assigned. These tables do not hold every clone; where another copy was compared, an unresolved V gene accounts for under half, and the others remain unexplained. The sample table contains about 91,000 clones; only one count was recorded for approximately 90% of them. Around 5% of the sample comes from the top ten. Sequences were obtained from peripheral blood. The origin of the receptors is a woman aged 80 or over with active COVID-19.

V usage is TRBV7-9 and J usage is TRBJ2-7, with unresolved D. Germline loops: CDR1 SEHNR, CDR2 FQNEAQ (reference sequence). This CDR3 region has 11 residues. Trimming pared 5 bases from V and 5 bases from J, leaving 7 bases between. CDR3 region: CASSPRNEQYF. DNA for the CDR3: TGTGCCAGCAGCCCCAGGAACGAGCAGTACTTC.

This chain joins TRBV10-3 and TRBJ1-2; the match to TRBD1 covers 7 bases. Per germline, CDR1 ENHRY and CDR2 SYGVKD. The V segment lost 9 bases and the J segment 2 bases; nucleotides outside the gene matches: 9. The CDR3 totals 14 residues. Here the CDR3 reads CAMGSGGMNYGYTF. The CDR3 DNA is TGTGCCATGGGGTCAGGGGGTATGAACTATGGCTACACCTTC.

The gene calls are TRBV10-3 and TRBJ2-1; maybe TRBD1 (5 bases). Trimming shortened V by 6 bases and J by 5 bases, and 11 bases separated the two germline ends. The CDR3 totals 13 residues. CDR1 is ENHRY and CDR2 is SYGVKD in the germline V gene. CDR3 sequence: CAISQGVDNEQFF. The CDR3 region has the DNA TGTGCCATCAGCCAGGGTGTGGACAATGAGCAGTTCTTC.

The rearrangement links TRBV18 to TRBJ1-6; D is unclear. The ends were cut back, 3 bases at V and 6 bases at J, with 12 bases in the middle. The CDR3 has 15 residues. The germline CDR1 and CDR2 sequences are KGHSH and LQKENI. The CDR3 loop is CASSPAGRLNSPLHF. The CDR3 DNA reads TGTGCCAGCTCACCGGCAGGTCGGCTTAATTCACCCCTCCACTTT.

This sequence joins TRBV7-3 and TRBJ2-1; tentative D call: TRBD2 (6 bases). This CDR3 has 13 residues. V was clipped by 6 bases and J by 9 bases, with 15 bases between them. Germline CDR1 reads SGHTA; CDR2 reads FQGTGA. This chain's CDR3 is CASRVGTAGEQFF. The CDR3 DNA sequence: TGTGCCAGCAGGGTTGGAACAGCGGGTGAGCAGTTCTTC.

This chain joins TRBV27 and TRBJ1-5; D gene uncertain. The CDR3 spans 13 residues. V gave up 6 bases and J gave up 4 bases, with 10 bases separating them. Germline loops: CDR1 MNHEY, CDR2 SMNVEV (reference sequence). The chain's CDR3 is CASSSAGNQPQHF. CDR3 nucleotide sequence: TGTGCCAGCAGCTCGGCGGGTAATCAGCCCCAGCATTTT.

This clone was picked up one time. The V and J genes are TRBV9 and TRBJ2-1; 9 bases are shared with TRBD1. V shed 0 bases and J 0 bases; nucleotides not matched to a gene: 1. The CDR3 totals 16 residues. CDR1 and CDR2 from the germline V gene are SGDLS and YYNGEE. The CDR3 loop is CASSVGGQGSYNEQFF. CDR3 sequence (DNA): TGTGCCAGCAGCGTAGGGGGACAGGGCTCCTACAATGAGCAGTTCTTC. Filled out from reference TRBV9 and TRBJ2-1, the complete variable domain reads DSGVTQTPKHLITATGQRVTLRCSPRSGDLSVYWYQQSLDQGLQFLIQYYNGEERAKGNILERFSAQQFPDLHSELNLSSLELGDSALYFCASSVGGQGSYNEQFFGPGTRLTVL.

The chain uses TRBV28 and TRBJ2-1; 9 bases agree with TRBD2. Trimming removed 2 bases from V and 5 bases from J; junction bases left unmatched: 7. The CDR3 totals 16 residues. The germline gives CDR1 MDHEN, CDR2 SYDVKM. The CDR3 nucleotides read TGTGCCAGCAGTTTAATGCGGCTAGCGGGGAACAATGAGCAGTTCTTC. Encoded protein: CASSLMRLAGNNEQFF.

This chain connects TRBV6-5 to TRBJ1-1; D is perhaps TRBD1 (6 bases). The CDR3 runs 14 residues. Deletions cut 8 bases from V and 5 bases from J, with 18 bases between. From germline, CDR1 is MNHEY and CDR2 SVGAGI. CDR3 sequence: CASRQSGVGTEAFF. The CDR3 coding sequence is TGTGCCAGCCGTCAATCAGGGGTTGGGACTGAAGCTTTCTTT.

Only a few counts were recorded for this clone. The chain is built from TRBV19 and TRBJ1-3; a possible D gene is TRBD1 (5 bases). The CDR3 consists of 16 residues. Germline V gene lookup returns CDR1 LNHDA and CDR2 SQIVND (reference sequence). V was cut by 3 bases and J by 0 bases, with 12 bases left in between. CDR3: CASSIGLTVSGNTIYF. CDR3 sequence (DNA): TGTGCCAGTAGTATTGGTCTGACAGTCTCTGGAAACACCATATATTTT.

The V gene is TRBV5-1, the J gene TRBJ2-2; 13 positions match TRBD2. Germline V gene sequence: CDR1 SGHRS, CDR2 YFSETQ. After removal of 4 bases from V and 5 bases from J, the junction contained 5 bases not matched to a gene. The CDR3 length is 16 residues. CDR3 sequence reads: CASSRTSGRETGELFF. CDR3 sequence (DNA): TGCGCCAGCAGCAGGACTAGCGGGAGAGAGACCGGGGAGCTGTTTTTT. The full variable domain, completed using reference TRBV5-1 and TRBJ2-2, is KAGVTQTPRYLIKTRGQQVTLSCSPISGHRSVSWYQQTPGQGLQFLFEYFSETQRNKGNFPGRFSGRQFSNSRSEMNVSTLELGDSALYLCASSRTSGRETGELFFGEGSRLTVL.

The chain couples TRBV3-1 (or the pseudogene TRBV3-2) to TRBJ2-7; perhaps TRBD2 as D (5 bases). The V gene lost 4 bases and the J gene lost 0 bases, with 22 bases spanning the gap. Germline V CDR1 and CDR2: LGHDT, YNNKEL (reference sequence). The length of the CDR3 is 18 residues. CDR3 sequence reads: CASSRSARGKTYSYEQYF. CDR3 coding DNA: TGTGCCAGCAGCCGATCGGCGAGAGGGAAGACTTACTCCTACGAGCAGTACTTC.

V gene TRBV2 combines with J gene TRBJ2-7, with 14 bases lining up with TRBD2. CDR3 length equals 14 residues. Trimming cost V 8 bases and J 4 bases; bases outside gene matches: 4. In germline, CDR1 is SNHLY, CDR2 FYNNEI. The CDR3 loop reads CASAGLAGEYEQYF. CDR3 nucleotide sequence: TGTGCCAGCGCGGGACTAGCGGGAGAATACGAGCAGTACTTC.

The chain combines TRBV29-1 with TRBJ2-4; D remains ambiguous. There are 12 residues in the CDR3. CDR1 and CDR2 from the germline V gene are SQVTM and ANQGSEA. Trimming shortened V by 4 bases and J by 2 bases, and 6 bases separated the two germline ends. The CDR3 spells CSVGASKNIQYF. The DNA of the CDR3 is TGCAGCGTTGGGGCGTCCAAAAACATTCAGTACTTC.

The J gene is TRBJ2-1, the V gene TRBV19, with 10 positions matching TRBD2. Looked up from germline, CDR1 is LNHDA and CDR2 is SQIVND (reference sequence). The CDR3 contains 15 residues. Trimming cost V 3 bases and J 8 bases; bases outside gene matches: 7. The CDR3 loop is CASSILASGSDEQFF. The CDR3 region has the DNA TGTGCCAGTAGTATCCTGGCTAGCGGGAGCGATGAGCAGTTCTTC.

The chain is built from TRBV5-4 and TRBJ2-2; maybe TRBD2 (6 bases). V lost 1 base, J lost 5 bases, and 9 bases lay in between. The CDR3 loop spans 14 amino acids. Per the germline V gene, CDR1 is SGHNT and CDR2 is YYREEE (reference sequence). CDR3 sequence reads: CASSLNSGTGELFF. Written as DNA, the CDR3 is TGTGCCAGCAGCTTGAATAGCGGAACCGGGGAGCTGTTTTTT.

The chain couples TRBV6-2 or TRBV6-3 to TRBJ1-3; the D is unclear. Trimming removed 6 bases from V and 2 bases from J, with 14 bases in between. This CDR3 spans 15 amino acids. Germline CDR1 MNHEY, CDR2 SVGEGT. CDR3 bases: TGTGCCAGCAGCCTATTAGGGAGGACTGGAAACACCATATATTTT. Residues: CASSLLGRTGNTIYF.

The chain links TRBV3-1 (or the pseudogene TRBV3-2) to TRBJ2-3; 10 nucleotides align to TRBD2. The CDR3 runs 15 residues. Germline values: CDR1 LGHDT, CDR2 YNNKEL (reference sequence). After removal of 4 bases from V and 5 bases from J, the junction contained 6 bases not matched to a gene. In DNA, the CDR3 is TGTGCCAGCAGCCTCCTACTAGCGGGGAGAGATACGCAGTATTTT. Protein product: CASSLLLAGRDTQYF.

The CDR3 DNA reads as TGTGCCAGTAGTATCGCGTATGGCTACACCTTC. Translated, it gives CASSIAYGYTF. This rearrangement joins TRBV19 to TRBJ1-2, with D uncertain. Germline CDR1 LNHDA, CDR2 SQIVND (reference sequence). V gave up 3 bases and J gave up 5 bases, with 4 bases separating them. This CDR3 spans 11 amino acids.

The sample holds a few counts of this clone. The chain employs TRBV7-3 and TRBJ2-5; no clear D. This CDR3 comprises 14 residues. V was cut by 2 bases and J by 2 bases, with 9 bases left in between. Germline assignment: CDR1 SGHTA and CDR2 FQGTGA. CDR3 sequence reads: CASSLYGPQETQYF. The CDR3 DNA sequence: TGTGCCAGCAGCTTATATGGCCCGCAAGAGACCCAGTACTTC. The variable domain in full, completed from reference TRBV7-3 and TRBJ2-5, reads GAGVSQTPSNKVTEKGKYVELRCDPISGHTALYWYRQSLGQGPEFLIYFQGTGAADDSGLPNDRFFAVRPEGSVSTLKIQRTERGDSAVYLCASSLYGPQETQYFGPGTRLLVL.

This clone was seen once. V is TRBV2 and J is TRBJ1-4; D may be TRBD1 (5 bases). This CDR3 spans 12 amino acids. V dropped 9 bases and J dropped 2 bases, with 7 bases sitting between them. CDR1 is SNHLY, CDR2 FYNNEI, per germline. This CDR3 reads CASDSTNEKLFF. Written as DNA, the CDR3 is TGTGCCAGTGACAGTACTAATGAAAAACTGTTTTTT.

The chain joins TRBV6-1 to TRBJ1-2; D may be TRBD1 (5 bases). This CDR3 comprises 17 residues. Germline CDR1 MNHNS, CDR2 SASEGT. V lost 4 bases and J lost 0, with 18 bases in between. This CDR3 reads CASSGLRGAGANYGYTF. CDR3 nucleotide sequence: TGTGCCAGCAGTGGCTTGCGTGGGGCAGGAGCTAACTATGGCTACACCTTC.